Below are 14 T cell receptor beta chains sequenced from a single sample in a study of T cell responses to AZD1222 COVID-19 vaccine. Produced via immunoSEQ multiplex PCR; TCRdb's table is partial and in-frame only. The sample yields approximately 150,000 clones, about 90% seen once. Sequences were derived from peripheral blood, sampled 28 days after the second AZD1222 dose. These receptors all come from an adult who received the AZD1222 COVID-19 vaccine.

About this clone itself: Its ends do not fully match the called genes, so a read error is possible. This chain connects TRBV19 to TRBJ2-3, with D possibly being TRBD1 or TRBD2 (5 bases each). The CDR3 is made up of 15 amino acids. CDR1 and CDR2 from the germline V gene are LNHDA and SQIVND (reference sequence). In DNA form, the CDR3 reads TGTGCCAGCAGTATACCCGGGACCACCCCAGATACGCAGTATTTT. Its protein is CASSIPGTTPDTQYF.

CDR3 loop: CASSLQGDSGSPLHF. CDR3 bases: TGTGCCAGCAGTTTACAGGGGGATTCGGGCTCACCCCTCCACTTT. The rearrangement joins TRBV27 to TRBJ1-6; 7 positions match TRBD1. Trimming at V came to 2 bases and at J to 10 bases, leaving 8 bases not matched to a gene. There are 15 residues in the CDR3. Germline CDR1 reads MNHEY; CDR2 reads SMNVEV (reference sequence).

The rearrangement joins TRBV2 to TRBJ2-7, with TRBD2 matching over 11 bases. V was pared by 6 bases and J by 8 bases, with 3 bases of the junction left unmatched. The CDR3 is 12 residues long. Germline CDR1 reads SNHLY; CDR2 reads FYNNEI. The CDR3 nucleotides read TGTGCCAGCAGGCTAGCGGGGGGCCAGCAGTACTTC. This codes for CASRLAGGQQYF.

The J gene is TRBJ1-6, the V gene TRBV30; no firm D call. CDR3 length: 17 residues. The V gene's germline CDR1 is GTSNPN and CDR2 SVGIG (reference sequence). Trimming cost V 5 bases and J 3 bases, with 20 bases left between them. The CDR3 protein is CAWHSNLLVRYNSPLHF. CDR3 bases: TGTGCCTGGCACAGTAACCTACTGGTTCGCTATAATTCACCCCTCCACTTT.

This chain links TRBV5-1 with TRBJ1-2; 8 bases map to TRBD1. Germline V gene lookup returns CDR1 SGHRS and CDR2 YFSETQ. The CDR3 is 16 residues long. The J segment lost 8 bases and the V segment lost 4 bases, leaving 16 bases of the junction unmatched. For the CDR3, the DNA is TGCGCCAGCAGCCTGGGACAGGCCCTGGGGACGGGGGGCTACACCTTC. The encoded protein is CASSLGQALGTGGYTF.

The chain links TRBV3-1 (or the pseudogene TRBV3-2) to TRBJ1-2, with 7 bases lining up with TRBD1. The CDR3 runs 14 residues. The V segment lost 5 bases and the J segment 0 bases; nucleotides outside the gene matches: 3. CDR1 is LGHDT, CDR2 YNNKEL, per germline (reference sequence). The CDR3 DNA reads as TGTGCCAGCAGCTCAGGGGGGGCTAACTATGGCTACACCTTC. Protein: CASSSGGANYGYTF.

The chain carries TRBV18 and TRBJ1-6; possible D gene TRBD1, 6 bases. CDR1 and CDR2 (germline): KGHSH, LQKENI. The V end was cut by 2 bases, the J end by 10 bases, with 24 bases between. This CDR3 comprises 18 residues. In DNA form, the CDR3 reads TGTGCCAGCTCACCAGTAATAGGGGAAATGGGCAGGGGATCACCCCTCCACTTT. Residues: CASSPVIGEMGRGSPLHF.

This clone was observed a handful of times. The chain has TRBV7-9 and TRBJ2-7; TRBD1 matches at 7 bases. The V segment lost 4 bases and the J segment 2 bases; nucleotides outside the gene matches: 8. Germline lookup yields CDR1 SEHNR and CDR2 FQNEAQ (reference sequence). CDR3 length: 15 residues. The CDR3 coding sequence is TGTGCCAGCAGCTCACCCCGGGACAGAACCTACGAGCAGTACTTC. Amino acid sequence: CASSSPRDRTYEQYF.

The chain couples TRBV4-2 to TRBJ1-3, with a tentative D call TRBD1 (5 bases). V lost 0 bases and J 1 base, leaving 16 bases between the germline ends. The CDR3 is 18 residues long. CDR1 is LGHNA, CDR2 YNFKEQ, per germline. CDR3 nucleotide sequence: TGTGCCAGCAGCCAAGATAACGCCGGTGCAGGGTCTGGAAACACCATATATTTT. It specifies CASSQDNAGAGSGNTIYF.

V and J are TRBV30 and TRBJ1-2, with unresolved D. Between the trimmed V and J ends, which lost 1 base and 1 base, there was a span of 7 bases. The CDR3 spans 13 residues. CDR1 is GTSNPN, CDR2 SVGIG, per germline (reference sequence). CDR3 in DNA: TGTGCCTGGAGTGGTGTCAGTAACTATGGCTACACCTTC. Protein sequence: CAWSGVSNYGYTF. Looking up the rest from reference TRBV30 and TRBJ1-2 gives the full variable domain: SQTIHQWPATLVQPVGSPLSLECTVEGTSNPNLYWYRQAAGRGLQLLFYSVGIGQISSEVPQNLSASRPQDRQFILSSKKLLLSDSGFYLCAWSGVSNYGYTFGSGTRLTVV.

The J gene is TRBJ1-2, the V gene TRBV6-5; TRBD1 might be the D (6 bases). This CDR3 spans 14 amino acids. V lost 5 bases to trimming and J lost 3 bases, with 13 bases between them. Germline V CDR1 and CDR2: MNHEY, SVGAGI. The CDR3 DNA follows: TGTGCCAGCAGTCCCGGGACAAGCCACTATGGCTACACCTTC. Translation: CASSPGTSHYGYTF.

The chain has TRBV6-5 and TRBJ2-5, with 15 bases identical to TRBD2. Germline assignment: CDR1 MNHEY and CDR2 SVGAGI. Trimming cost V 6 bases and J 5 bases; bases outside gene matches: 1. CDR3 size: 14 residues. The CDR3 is CASRGLAGGETQYF. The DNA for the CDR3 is TGTGCCAGCAGAGGACTAGCGGGGGGGGAGACCCAGTACTTC.

The CDR3 DNA reads TGTGCCAGCAGCCAAGATCGGGGAGCGGACCGGACCAAAAACATTCAGTACTTC. Protein product: CASSQDRGADRTKNIQYF. The rearrangement uses TRBV4-2 and TRBJ2-4; possible D gene TRBD2, 5 bases. Germline assignment: CDR1 LGHNA and CDR2 YNFKEQ. This CDR3 region has 18 residues. Trimming took 0 bases from V and 2 from J, leaving 17 bases between them.

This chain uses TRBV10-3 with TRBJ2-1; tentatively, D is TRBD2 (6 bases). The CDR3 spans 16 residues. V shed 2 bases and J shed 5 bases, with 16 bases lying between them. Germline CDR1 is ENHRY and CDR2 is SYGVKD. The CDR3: CAISEPMDTGDNEQFF. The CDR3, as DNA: TGTGCCATCAGTGAGCCGATGGACACGGGAGACAATGAGCAGTTCTTC.